This TCR beta chain was recorded in a study of blood T cell repertoires in COVID-19. The CDR3 is 13 amino acids. Per germline, CDR1 SGHRS and CDR2 YFSETQ. Trimming cost V 4 bases and J 1 base; bases outside gene matches: 1. Profiled with immunoSEQ multiplex PCR; TCRdb holds only in-frame clones, not every one. The sample carries about 160,000 clones, approximately 77% recorded once. The sequencing sample was made of peripheral blood. The origin of this receptor is a woman of 80 years or more with active or convalescent COVID-19. The chain links TRBV5-1 to TRBJ1-1; 7 positions agree with TRBD1. CDR3 in amino acids: CASSPGGNTEAFF. The CDR3 DNA follows: TGCGCCAGCAGCCCAGGGGGGAACACTGAAGCTTTCTTT.